The entry below describes one TCR beta chain. The target antigen is unknown. The PCR had 60 Vbeta and 13 Jbeta primers. TCRdb's copy holds only in-frame clones and misses some; the assay was immunoSEQ multiplex PCR. The sample shows over 150,000 clones, 60% to 80% of them seen only once. These data originate in a study of cytomegalovirus exposure and HLA in healthy donors. General study points: Most TCR sequences were rare, but some public TCRs occurred in many donors. A reported reduction in N-insertions relative to the approximately 670-donor mean was seen in an Asian-associated ancestry cluster in a later analysis.

The CDR3 extends over 15 amino acids. V lost 8 bases, J lost 0 bases, and 15 bases lay in between. CDR1 is ENHRY and CDR2 is SYGVKD in the germline V gene. The source is a male donor in good health and CMV-seronegative. V and J are TRBV10-3 and TRBJ2-3; the D gene is possibly TRBD2 (7 bases). The specimen was PBMCs. The CDR3 loop is CAISLAGASTDTQYF. The CDR3 coding sequence is TGTGCCATCTCTCTCGCGGGGGCTAGCACAGATACGCAGTATTTT.